The 27 T cell receptor beta chains listed next were all sequenced from one sample in a study of blood T cell repertoires in COVID-19. Assay used: immunoSEQ multiplex PCR; TCRdb lists only in-frame clones, some missing. The data contain about 210,000 clones, 84% of them seen just once; the ten biggest clones take up 10% to 13%. The sequenced sample was peripheral blood. These receptor sequences come from a woman of 80 years or more with COVID-19, enrolled during active disease.

The chain recombines TRBV18 with TRBJ2-3; D may be TRBD1 (5 bases). In germline, CDR1 is KGHSH, CDR2 LQKENI. The CDR3 is 14 amino acids. Trimming left V 2 bases short and J 7 bases short, with 13 bases between. The chain's CDR3 is CASSPNTGPYTQYF. CDR3 nucleotide sequence: TGTGCCAGCTCACCAAACACAGGCCCATATACGCAGTATTTT. Looking up the rest from reference TRBV18 and TRBJ2-3 gives the full variable domain: NAGVMQNPRHLVRRRGQEARLRCSPMKGHSHVYWYRQLPEEGLKFMVYLQKENIIDESGMPKERFSAEFPKEGPSILRIQQVVRGDSAAYFCASSPNTGPYTQYFGPGTRLTVL.

CDR3 sequence reads: CASSALPGGAEEETQYF. CDR3 DNA sequence: TGTGCCAGCAGCGCTCTTCCTGGGGGGGCCGAGGAAGAGACCCAGTACTTC. The chain uses TRBV28 and TRBJ2-5; D possibly corresponds to TRBD2 (7 bases). This CDR3 is 17 amino acids long. The V end lost 6 bases, the J end lost 3 bases, and 23 bases lay between the germline ends. CDR1 MDHEN and CDR2 SYDVKM come from the germline V gene.

The DNA of the CDR3 is TGTGCCAGCAGCCGCCCCCCGGGGGGCATAGGGAGTACTGAAGCTTTCTTT. Residues: CASSRPPGGIGSTEAFF. This chain joins TRBV28 and TRBJ1-1; the D gene is possibly TRBD1 (6 bases). Germline assignment: CDR1 MDHEN and CDR2 SYDVKM. The CDR3 is 17 amino acids. V shed 6 bases and J shed 5 bases, with 25 bases lying between them.

This chain joins TRBV19 and TRBJ1-1; D ambiguous. The CDR3 is 14 amino acids. Germline loops: CDR1 LNHDA, CDR2 SQIVND (reference sequence). V was cut by 3 bases and J by 4 bases, with 12 bases left in between. The CDR3: CASSIDGLITEAFF. The CDR3 DNA is TGTGCCAGTAGTATCGACGGGTTGATCACTGAAGCTTTCTTT.

J is TRBJ1-1 and V is TRBV19; TRBD1 might be the D (6 bases). Germline loops: CDR1 LNHDA, CDR2 SQIVND (reference sequence). Deletions cut 6 bases from V and 5 bases from J, with 28 bases between. CDR3 length: 18 amino acids. Here the CDR3 reads CASSKRVRGLGLGTEAFF. The CDR3 region has the DNA TGTGCCAGTAGCAAAAGGGTCAGGGGATTAGGTTTGGGGACTGAAGCTTTCTTT.

This chain links TRBV7-9 with TRBJ1-1; 11 bases align to TRBD1. CDR1 SEHNR and CDR2 FQNEAQ come from the germline V gene (reference sequence). The length of the CDR3 is 16 residues. Trimming cost V 4 bases and J 2 bases; bases outside gene matches: 6. CDR3 in DNA: TGTGCCAGCAGCTCAGGACAGGGGGCATTCAACACTGAAGCTTTCTTT. Translating it yields CASSSGQGAFNTEAFF.

The genes are TRBV5-8 and TRBJ2-7; perhaps TRBD1 as D (5 bases). CDR1 is SGHTS, CDR2 YDEGEE, per germline. The CDR3 is 13 residues long. Trimming shortened V by 4 bases and J by 0 bases, and 8 bases separated the two germline ends. CDR3 region: CASSPRASYEQYF. CDR3 DNA sequence: TGTGCCAGCAGCCCCAGGGCCTCCTACGAGCAGTACTTC.

The rearrangement uses TRBV5-4 and TRBJ1-2; perhaps TRBD1 as D (5 bases). Trimming removed 3 bases from V and 8 bases from J, with 8 bases in between. The CDR3 sequence is 11 residues long. Germline loops: CDR1 SGHNT, CDR2 YYREEE (reference sequence). CDR3 DNA: TGTGCCAGCAGCTGGGGGGGAGGCTACACCTTC. Its translation: CASSWGGGYTF.

V gene TRBV5-6 combines with J gene TRBJ1-3; TRBD2 agrees at 11 bases. The end of the DNA fits TRBJ2-2 better, so the J call may be wrong. Germline values: CDR1 SGHDT, CDR2 YYEEEE. The CDR3 has 16 residues. The CDR3 loop is CASSTFSGGAAGELFF. CDR3 in DNA: TGTGCCAGCAGCACCTTTAGCGGGGGGGCCGCCGGGGAGCTGTTTTTT.

CDR3 in DNA: TGTGCCAGCAGCTTTGGGACAGGAAATAATTCACCCCTCCACTTT. This codes for CASSFGTGNNSPLHF. The rearrangement links TRBV5-6 to TRBJ1-6; 8 bases match TRBD1. This CDR3 comprises 15 residues. From germline, CDR1 is SGHDT and CDR2 YYEEEE. Losses at the gene ends were 2 bases for V and 5 bases for J; bases not matched to a gene: 3.

This clone occurred a few times. CDR3 protein: CATSASGGILYF. DNA of the CDR3: TGTGCCACCAGTGCTTCAGGGGGCATCCTGTACTTC. The chain joins TRBV24-1 to TRBJ2-5; 8 bases are a match to TRBD1. CDR3 length equals 12 residues. Trimming cost V 5 bases and J 13 bases; bases outside gene matches: 8. Germline loops: CDR1 KGHDR, CDR2 SFDVKD.

This clone appeared once. The J gene is TRBJ1-3, the V gene TRBV6-1; TRBD1 matches 7 bases. From germline, CDR1 is MNHNS and CDR2 SASEGT. The CDR3 extends over 17 amino acids. V dropped 2 bases and J dropped 0; count of bases not matched to a gene: 7. CDR3: CASSEQQGRSSGNTIYF. In nucleotides, the CDR3 is TGTGCCAGCAGTGAACAACAGGGGCGAAGCTCTGGAAACACCATATATTTT.

The chain uses TRBV6-5 and TRBJ1-5, with D tentatively TRBD1 (6 bases). The CDR3 consists of 15 residues. In germline, CDR1 is MNHEY, CDR2 SVGAGI. Trimming cost V 5 bases and J 2 bases, with 13 bases left between them. The CDR3 DNA follows: TGTGCCAGCAGTACTGGCCCAGGGGGCAATCAGCCCCAGCATTTT. Translation gives CASSTGPGGNQPQHF.

The gene calls are TRBV7-2 and TRBJ2-3; no firm D call. V dropped 8 bases and J dropped 0 bases, with 12 bases sitting between them. The germline gives CDR1 SGHTA, CDR2 FQGNSA. CDR3 length: 14 amino acids. The CDR3 DNA reads as TGTGCCAGCGGAACAGACACTAGCACAGATACGCAGTATTTT. Its protein is CASGTDTSTDTQYF.

The chain combines TRBV5-1 with TRBJ2-2; TRBD1 might be the D (7 bases). Germline lookup yields CDR1 SGHRS and CDR2 YFSETQ. The germline V and J ends were trimmed by 3 bases and 1 base, with 13 bases remaining between them. This CDR3 contains 16 residues. In DNA, the CDR3 is TGCGCCAGCAGCTCTTACAGGGGAGGGAACACCGGGGAGCTGTTTTTT. It is translated as CASSSYRGGNTGELFF.

This clone was counted once. This chain links TRBV11-2 with TRBJ2-1, with 8 bases that match TRBD2. CDR3 length: 15 residues. The germline CDR1 and CDR2 sequences are SGHAT and FQNNGV. Unmatched junction bases numbered 12, after V lost 6 bases and J lost 8 bases. The CDR3 protein is CASSPGGAAGYEQFF. CDR3 in DNA: TGTGCCAGCAGTCCCGGGGGGGCGGCCGGTTATGAGCAGTTCTTC.

The chain uses TRBV19 and TRBJ1-1; 8 bases are a match to TRBD1. Per germline, CDR1 LNHDA and CDR2 SQIVND (reference sequence). The CDR3 spans 16 residues. After removal of 3 bases from V and 6 bases from J, the junction contained 12 bases not matched to a gene. CDR3 region: CASSMGPGQDLPEAFF. For the CDR3, the DNA is TGTGCCAGTAGTATGGGACCGGGACAGGATCTCCCTGAAGCTTTCTTT.

J is TRBJ2-1 and V is TRBV5-1, with TRBD2 identical over 8 bases. The germline CDR1 and CDR2 sequences are SGHRS and YFSETQ. V lost 0 bases to trimming and J lost 3 bases; unmatched junction nucleotides: 5. The CDR3 runs 16 residues. The CDR3 sequence: CASSLVPSGRYNEQFF. The CDR3 bases are TGCGCCAGCAGCTTGGTCCCTAGCGGGCGCTACAATGAGCAGTTCTTC.

The CDR3 nucleotides read TGTGCCACCAGTGATCCACAAAGGGGGCTCAGGGGAGAGACCCAGTACTTC. It specifies CATSDPQRGLRGETQYF. The J gene is TRBJ2-5, the V gene TRBV24-1; TRBD1 aligns across 7 bases. CDR3 length equals 17 residues. In germline, CDR1 is KGHDR, CDR2 SFDVKD. Germline trimming cut 3 bases from V and 4 bases from J; bases unmatched to any gene: 13.

The chain recombines TRBV7-2 with TRBJ2-7; a possible D gene is TRBD1 (5 bases). This CDR3 is built from 14 residues. Germline-derived CDR1 and CDR2 are SGHTA and FQGNSA. The V gene lost 1 base and the J gene lost 2 bases, with 9 bases spanning the gap. The CDR3 DNA is TGTGCCAGCAGCTTAGGACAGTTCCCCTACGAGCAGTACTTC. Its translation is CASSLGQFPYEQYF.

The chain couples TRBV28 to TRBJ1-2; the D gene is possibly TRBD1 (6 bases). The CDR3 runs 13 residues. Germline lookup yields CDR1 MDHEN and CDR2 SYDVKM. With 6 bases removed from V and 4 bases from J, the gap between germline ends came to 12 bases. CDR3 sequence reads: CASSFTGSYGYTF. The CDR3 DNA is TGTGCCAGCAGCTTTACAGGGTCCTATGGCTACACCTTC.

V usage is TRBV10-1 and J usage is TRBJ2-1, with 8 bases fitting TRBD2. With 0 bases clipped from V and 8 bases from J, the junction kept 18 bases outside the gene matches. Germline V gene sequence: CDR1 WNHNN, CDR2 SYGVQD (reference sequence). This CDR3 contains 19 residues. This CDR3 is CASSESGGGTPPGVDEQFF. The CDR3 DNA reads TGCGCCAGCAGTGAGTCGGGCGGGGGGACCCCTCCGGGTGTGGATGAGCAGTTCTTC.

This clone was detected only once. J is TRBJ2-7 and V is TRBV25-1; possibly TRBD2 for D (7 bases). The ends were cut back, 8 bases at V and 7 bases at J, with 15 bases in the middle. The V gene's germline CDR1 is MGHDK and CDR2 SYGVNS. The CDR3 runs 12 residues. CDR3 sequence reads: CASGEGVEEQYF. The CDR3 DNA sequence: TGTGCCAGCGGGGAGGGGGTGGAGGAGCAGTACTTC.

The chain employs TRBV19 and TRBJ1-5; unclear D gene. CDR3 length equals 14 residues. CDR1 is LNHDA, CDR2 SQIVND, per germline (reference sequence). V was cut by 5 bases and J by 2 bases, with 10 bases left in between. CDR3 bases: TGTGCCAGTAGTTCTTACATCGGCAATCAGCCCCAGCATTTT. Residues: CASSSYIGNQPQHF.

This sequence joins TRBV6-5 and TRBJ1-4; a possible D gene is TRBD1 (5 bases). The CDR3 has 12 residues. Looked up from germline, CDR1 is MNHEY and CDR2 is SVGAGI. Trimming took 5 bases from V and 12 from J, leaving 13 bases between them. The CDR3 nucleotides are TGTGCCAGCAGTACAGGCGGGAGGGAACTGTTTTTT. It specifies CASSTGGRELFF.

This clone appeared a single time. The chain is built from TRBV3-1 (or the pseudogene TRBV3-2) and TRBJ2-7; weak D call: TRBD2 (6 bases). CDR1 and CDR2 (germline): LGHDT, YNNKEL (reference sequence). The CDR3 spans 15 residues. The V end was cut by 1 base, the J end by 2 bases, with 12 bases between. The CDR3 nucleotides read TGTGCCAGCAGCCAAGGGGGGGACGGTGCCTACGAGCAGTACTTC. Encoded protein: CASSQGGDGAYEQYF.

V gene TRBV4-1 combines with J gene TRBJ2-5; 16 bases agree with TRBD2. This CDR3 comprises 18 residues. Germline CDR1 reads MGHRA; CDR2 reads YSYEKL. V lost 1 base, J lost 0 bases, and 2 bases stayed unmatched. This CDR3 reads CASSQVGLAGGYQETQYF. In DNA form, the CDR3 reads TGCGCCAGCAGCCAAGTGGGACTAGCGGGGGGGTACCAAGAGACCCAGTACTTC.